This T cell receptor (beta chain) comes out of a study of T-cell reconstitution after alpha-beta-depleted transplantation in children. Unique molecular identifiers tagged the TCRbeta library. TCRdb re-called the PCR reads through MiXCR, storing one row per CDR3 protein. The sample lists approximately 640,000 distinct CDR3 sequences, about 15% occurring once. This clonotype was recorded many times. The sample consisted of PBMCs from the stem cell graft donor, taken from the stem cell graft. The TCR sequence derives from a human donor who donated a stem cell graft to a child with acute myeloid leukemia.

CDR3 nucleotide sequence: TGTGCCATCAGGCGACTAGCTGCGGCCTACAATGAGCAGTTCTTC. As protein: CAIRRLAAAYNEQFF. This chain uses TRBV10-3 with TRBJ2-1, with 7 bases aligning to TRBD2. Unmatched junction bases numbered 7, after V lost 6 bases and J lost 2 bases. The germline V gene encodes CDR1 ENHRY and CDR2 SYGVKD. This CDR3 has 15 residues.